This record looks at one TCR beta chain sequence and its context. These data are taken from a study of blood T cell repertoires in COVID-19. Overall study context: The analysed material was cDNA or gDNA that came from T cells, B-cell-depleted T cells, or PBMCs.

A case of COVID-19 had been met by exposed participants within 2 weeks before study entry. The V gene's germline CDR1 is WSHSY and CDR2 SAAADI. The CDR3 spans 12 residues. The germline V and J ends were trimmed by 6 bases and 4 bases, with 7 bases remaining between them. How the authors handled the data: Amplification from reference gene primers served as the basis for estimated nucleated cell counts. Produced via immunoSEQ multiplex PCR; TCRdb's table is partial and in-frame only. V and J calls and clone size are as listed in that table; D and trimming were resolved from the DNA. The sample shows 120,000 to 150,000 clones, roughly 87% of them seen only once.

This clonotype was obtained from a woman aged 40 to 50 who had been exposed to COVID-19. What was sequenced was PBMCs or T cells enriched from blood (not recorded which). The V call is TRBV10-2, the J call TRBJ1-5, with D unresolved. The CDR3 protein is CASSSENQPQHF. The CDR3 coding sequence is TGCGCCAGCAGCTCAGAAAATCAGCCCCAGCATTTT.